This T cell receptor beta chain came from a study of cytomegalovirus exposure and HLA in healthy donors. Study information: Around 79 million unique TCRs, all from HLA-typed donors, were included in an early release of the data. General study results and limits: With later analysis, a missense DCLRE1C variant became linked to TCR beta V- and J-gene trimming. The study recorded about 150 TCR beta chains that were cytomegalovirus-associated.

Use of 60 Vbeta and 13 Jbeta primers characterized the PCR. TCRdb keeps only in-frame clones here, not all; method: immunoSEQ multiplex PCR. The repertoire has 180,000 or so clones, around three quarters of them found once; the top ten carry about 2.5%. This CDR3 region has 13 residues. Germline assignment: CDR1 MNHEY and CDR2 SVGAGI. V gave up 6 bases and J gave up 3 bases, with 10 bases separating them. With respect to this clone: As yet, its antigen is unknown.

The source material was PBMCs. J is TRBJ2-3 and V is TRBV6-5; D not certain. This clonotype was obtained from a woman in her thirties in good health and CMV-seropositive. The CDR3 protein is CASRQVETDTQYF. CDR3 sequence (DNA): TGTGCCAGCAGGCAGGTTGAGACAGATACGCAGTATTTT.